These 27 T cell receptor beta chains came from one sample sequenced in a study of T cell responses to AZD1222 COVID-19 vaccine. Assay used: immunoSEQ multiplex PCR; TCRdb lists only in-frame clones, some missing. The sample lists more than 85,000 clones; around 89% were seen once. Source: peripheral blood, taken on day 0 of AZD1222 vaccination. The receptors shown here come from an adult in good health.

This rearrangement joins TRBV28 to TRBJ2-1; 10 bases match TRBD2. The CDR3 has 14 amino acids. Germline loops: CDR1 MDHEN, CDR2 SYDVKM. V shed 5 bases and J 9 bases; nucleotides not matched to a gene: 7. The chain's CDR3 is CASSTELAGSEQFF. In DNA form, the CDR3 reads TGTGCCAGCAGTACGGAACTAGCGGGAAGTGAGCAGTTCTTC.

The V and J genes are TRBV7-9 and TRBJ1-4; D gene ambiguous. Germline V gives CDR1 SEHNR, CDR2 FQNEAQ (reference sequence). The CDR3 has 15 residues. V gave up 5 bases and J gave up 4 bases, with 14 bases separating them. This CDR3 is CASSPEGSSNEKLFF. The CDR3 DNA reads as TGTGCCAGCAGCCCCGAGGGCAGCAGTAATGAAAAACTGTTTTTT. Based on the CDR3 plus reference TRBV7-9 and TRBJ1-4, the full variable domain is DTGVSQNPRHKITKRGQNVTFRCDPISEHNRLYWYRQTLGQGPEFLTYFQNEAQLEKSRLLSDRFSAERPKGSFSTLEIQRTEQGDSAMYLCASSPEGSSNEKLFFGSGTQLSVL.

This chain joins TRBV21-1 and TRBJ1-1. TRBV21-1 is noted as a pseudogene. This CDR3 contains 12 residues. Here the CDR3 DNA reads TGTGCCAGCAGCAATAATTACACTGAAGCTTTCTTT. Its translation: CASSNNYTEAFF.

V usage is TRBV18 and J usage is TRBJ2-1, with 8 nucleotides matching TRBD1. Trimming cost V 6 bases and J 4 bases; bases outside gene matches: 5. The CDR3 has 14 amino acids. CDR1 and CDR2 from the germline V gene are KGHSH and LQKENI. The CDR3 loop reads CASSRDRQYNEQFF. In DNA, the CDR3 is TGTGCCAGCTCTAGGGACAGGCAGTACAATGAGCAGTTCTTC.

In this sample, this clone turned up once. The chain recombines TRBV11-2 with TRBJ2-2, with TRBD1 matching 8 bases. Unmatched junction bases numbered 10, after V lost 4 bases and J lost 6 bases. The CDR3 has 16 amino acids. The germline gives CDR1 SGHAT, CDR2 FQNNGV. CDR3 region: CASSSYGQGFPGELFF. CDR3 DNA: TGTGCCAGCAGCTCGTACGGACAGGGTTTTCCCGGGGAGCTGTTTTTT.

This rearrangement joins TRBV29-1 to TRBJ2-5; 9 bases fit TRBD1. The V and J ends lost 4 bases and 4 bases, in that order; junction bases with no gene match: 7. The CDR3 spans 14 residues. Germline V gives CDR1 SQVTM, CDR2 ANQGSEA. The CDR3 bases are TGCAGCGTTGCCGGGACAGGGAGAGTAGAGACCCAGTACTTC. It specifies CSVAGTGRVETQYF.

The chain is built from TRBV4-3 and TRBJ1-5; no firm D call. This CDR3 has 15 residues. The V end was cut by 0 bases, the J end by 4 bases, with 10 bases between. Germline V lookup: CDR1 LGHNA, CDR2 YSLEER. CDR3 DNA: TGCGCCAGCAGCCAAGAGTCCGAGGGAAATCAGCCCCAGCATTTT. This translates into CASSQESEGNQPQHF.

This rearrangement joins TRBV6-2 or TRBV6-3 to TRBJ1-5; D is undetermined. With 2 bases removed from V and 10 bases from J, the gap between germline ends came to 9 bases. CDR1 and CDR2 (germline): MNHEY, SVGEGT. The CDR3 consists of 12 residues. CDR3 residues: CASSYKGLPQHF. The CDR3 DNA sequence: TGTGCCAGCAGTTACAAAGGTTTACCCCAGCATTTT.

This chain connects TRBV20-1 to TRBJ1-5; possible D gene TRBD1, 5 bases. The germline V and J ends were trimmed by 3 bases and 0 bases, with 24 bases remaining between them. The CDR3 spans 19 residues. Germline CDR1 and CDR2: DFQATT and SNEGSKA (reference sequence). The CDR3 sequence: CSASADSWAAGYSNQPQHF. For the CDR3, the DNA is TGCAGTGCTAGTGCCGATAGTTGGGCGGCAGGGTATAGCAATCAGCCCCAGCATTTT.

The chain is built from TRBV5-6 and TRBJ2-3; D unclear. Per the germline V gene, CDR1 is SGHDT and CDR2 is YYEEEE. This CDR3 spans 15 amino acids. The germline V and J ends were trimmed by 0 bases and 6 bases, with 14 bases remaining between them. The CDR3 DNA sequence: TGTGCCAGCAGCTTGGCCGACCGGCTATGGGATACGCAGTATTTT. Translated: CASSLADRLWDTQYF.

The chain is built from TRBV28 and TRBJ2-7; 9 bases line up with TRBD1. Germline assignment: CDR1 MDHEN and CDR2 SYDVKM. CDR3 length: 15 amino acids. Trimming took 7 bases from V and 4 from J; bases not matched to a gene: 11. CDR3 amino acids: CASTLGGTGIYEQYF. For the CDR3, the DNA is TGTGCCAGCACCTTGGGGGGGACAGGGATTTACGAGCAGTACTTC.

The chain couples TRBV6-5 to TRBJ1-1, with TRBD1 matching 8 bases. The CDR3 sequence is 14 residues long. V dropped 6 bases and J dropped 4; count of bases not matched to a gene: 7. In germline, CDR1 is MNHEY, CDR2 SVGAGI. The DNA of the CDR3 is TGTGCCAGCAGGGGCCCGACAGGGGCCACTGAAGCTTTCTTT. Encoded protein: CASRGPTGATEAFF.

The V gene is TRBV7-9, the J gene TRBJ1-1; D ambiguous. Trimming removed 1 base at V and 5 bases at J, with 11 bases between. CDR3 length equals 14 residues. Per the germline V gene, CDR1 is SEHNR and CDR2 is FQNEAQ (reference sequence). CDR3 in amino acids: CASSLEGVGTEAFF. The CDR3 region has the DNA TGTGCCAGCAGCTTAGAGGGAGTAGGGACTGAAGCTTTCTTT.

The chain recombines TRBV2 with TRBJ1-2; D gene uncertain. From germline, CDR1 is SNHLY and CDR2 FYNNEI. There are 13 residues in the CDR3. Trimming removed 4 bases at V and 6 bases at J, with 12 bases between. This CDR3 is CASSVRGEDGYTF. CDR3 nucleotides: TGTGCCAGCAGTGTCCGGGGTGAGGATGGCTACACCTTC.

The rearrangement joins TRBV11-2 to TRBJ2-3, with 9 nucleotides matching TRBD2. Germline lookup yields CDR1 SGHAT and CDR2 FQNNGV. CDR3 length equals 13 residues. V was pared by 9 bases and J by 2 bases, with 3 bases of the junction left unmatched. CDR3 sequence: CASEREDTDTQYF. DNA for the CDR3: TGTGCCAGTGAGCGGGAGGACACAGATACGCAGTATTTT.

This rearrangement joins TRBV20-1 to TRBJ2-1; no definite D call. Trimming took 6 bases from V and 3 from J, leaving 6 bases between them. This CDR3 region has 11 residues. Germline V lookup: CDR1 DFQATT, CDR2 SNEGSKA (reference sequence). CDR3: CSARIYNEQFF. The CDR3 DNA sequence: TGCAGTGCCCGAATCTACAATGAGCAGTTCTTC.

The chain employs TRBV5-4 and TRBJ2-1; D is unclear. Trimming took off 0 bases at V and 8 bases at J, with 18 bases between the two ends. This CDR3 is built from 16 residues. Germline-derived CDR1 and CDR2 are SGHNT and YYREEE (reference sequence). The CDR3 nucleotides read TGTGCCAGCAGCTTGGCCCTGGCTAGTTTGTTTGATGAGCAGTTCTTC. Translated: CASSLALASLFDEQFF.

This clone was found once. The V gene is TRBV10-3, the J gene TRBJ1-5, with TRBD1 matching over 10 bases. Unmatched junction bases numbered 12, after V lost 4 bases and J lost 3 bases. The germline V gene has CDR1 ENHRY and CDR2 SYGVKD. This CDR3 contains 18 residues. The CDR3 nucleotides read TGTGCCATCAGTGTCCTTGACAGGGGGCACGTCACCAATCAGCCCCAGCATTTT. The encoded protein is CAISVLDRGHVTNQPQHF.

Relative to its sample, this clone is medium-sized. The chain couples TRBV6-5 to TRBJ2-1; TRBD1 matches 10 bases. V lost 8 bases, J lost 4 bases, and 5 bases stayed unmatched. The CDR3 is 14 amino acids. The germline V gene has CDR1 MNHEY and CDR2 SVGAGI. The CDR3 loop reads CASQTGGLYNEQFF. Here the CDR3 DNA reads TGTGCCAGCCAGACAGGGGGCCTATACAATGAGCAGTTCTTC.

The CDR3 coding sequence is TGTGCCACCAGCAGAGTCGCTAGCGGGGACGGGACCCAGTACTTC. The encoded protein is CATSRVASGDGTQYF. The chain recombines TRBV15 with TRBJ2-5; 9 nucleotides align to TRBD2. This CDR3 contains 15 residues. Germline V CDR1 and CDR2: LNHNV, YYDKDF (reference sequence). The V and J ends lost 1 base and 7 bases, in that order; junction bases with no gene match: 7.

The CDR3 here is CASSLRGAGNTIYF. The CDR3 DNA is TGTGCCAGCAGCTTGAGAGGCGCTGGAAACACCATATATTTT. This sequence joins TRBV5-5 and TRBJ1-3; D gene unclear. Germline V gives CDR1 SGHKS, CDR2 YYEKEE (reference sequence). Trimming took 1 base from V and 2 from J, leaving 7 bases between them. There are 14 residues in the CDR3.

V and J are TRBV5-1 and TRBJ1-2; perhaps TRBD1 as D (5 bases). Trimming took 0 bases from V and 4 from J, leaving 10 bases between them. Germline V gene data show CDR1 as SGHRS and CDR2 as YFSETQ. CDR3 size: 14 residues. The CDR3 is CASSLASGTYGYTF. The CDR3 bases are TGCGCCAGCAGCTTGGCCTCAGGGACCTATGGCTACACCTTC. Full variable domain (remainder filled in from reference TRBV5-1 and TRBJ1-2): KAGVTQTPRYLIKTRGQQVTLSCSPISGHRSVSWYQQTPGQGLQFLFEYFSETQRNKGNFPGRFSGRQFSNSRSEMNVSTLELGDSALYLCASSLASGTYGYTFGSGTRLTVV.

The J gene is TRBJ2-5, the V gene TRBV5-1; no firm D call. Trimming stripped 4 bases from V and 4 bases from J, with 8 bases between. CDR1 is SGHRS and CDR2 is YFSETQ in the germline V gene. The length of the CDR3 is 12 residues. The chain's CDR3 is CASSPIGETQYF. In DNA form, the CDR3 reads TGCGCCAGCAGCCCAATTGGAGAGACCCAGTACTTC.

The rearrangement joins TRBV2 to TRBJ2-1; tentatively, D is TRBD1 or TRBD2 (5 bases each). This CDR3 has 15 amino acids. Trimming left V 1 base short and J 3 bases short, with 10 bases between. Germline CDR1 and CDR2: SNHLY and FYNNEI. CDR3 nucleotide sequence: TGTGCCAGCAGTGAAGGTAGGGGAGACTACAATGAGCAGTTCTTC. Residues: CASSEGRGDYNEQFF. Looking up the rest from reference TRBV2 and TRBJ2-1 gives the full variable domain: EPEVTQTPSHQVTQMGQEVILRCVPISNHLYFYWYRQILGQKVEFLVSFYNNEISEKSEIFDDQFSVERPDGSNFTLKIRSTKLEDSAMYFCASSEGRGDYNEQFFGPGTRLTVL.

The chain recombines TRBV9 with TRBJ1-1, with 12 bases that match TRBD1. The germline gives CDR1 SGDLS, CDR2 YYNGEE. The length of the CDR3 is 16 residues. The trim removed 3 bases at V and 4 bases at J, leaving 7 bases unmatched. CDR3 sequence reads: CASSEGTGGATTEAFF. CDR3 bases: TGTGCCAGCAGCGAAGGGACAGGGGGCGCGACCACTGAAGCTTTCTTT.

This chain links TRBV21-1 with TRBJ1-6; the listed D gene, TRBD1, was not tested against the DNA. TRBV21-1 is shown as a pseudogene. This CDR3 is built from 15 residues. The CDR3 DNA sequence: TGTGCCAGCGCCTGGGCAGGACAGGGGAATTCACCCCTCCACTTT. It translates to CASAWAGQGNSPLHF.

The CDR3 here is CASSLVSGSRDEQFF. CDR3 nucleotide sequence: TGTGCCAGCAGCTTAGTATCCGGGAGCAGGGATGAGCAGTTCTTC. The chain links TRBV7-9 to TRBJ2-1; tentative D call: TRBD2 (6 bases). Trimming removed 1 base at V and 8 bases at J, with 15 bases between. Germline loops: CDR1 SEHNR, CDR2 FQNEAQ (reference sequence). CDR3 length: 15 amino acids.